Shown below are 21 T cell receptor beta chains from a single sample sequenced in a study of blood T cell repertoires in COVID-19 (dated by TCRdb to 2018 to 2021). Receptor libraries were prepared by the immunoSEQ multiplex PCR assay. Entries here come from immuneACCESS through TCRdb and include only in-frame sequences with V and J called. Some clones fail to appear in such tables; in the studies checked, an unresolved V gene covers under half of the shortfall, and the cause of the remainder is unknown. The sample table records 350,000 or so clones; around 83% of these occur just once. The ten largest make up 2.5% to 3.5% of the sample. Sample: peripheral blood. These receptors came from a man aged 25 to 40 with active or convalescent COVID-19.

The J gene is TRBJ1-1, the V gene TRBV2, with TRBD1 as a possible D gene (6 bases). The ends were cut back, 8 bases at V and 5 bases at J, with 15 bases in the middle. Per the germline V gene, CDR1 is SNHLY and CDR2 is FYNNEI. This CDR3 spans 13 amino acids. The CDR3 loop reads CASSRGMGTEAFF. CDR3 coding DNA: TGTGCCAGCTCCAGGGGTATGGGAACTGAAGCTTTCTTT.

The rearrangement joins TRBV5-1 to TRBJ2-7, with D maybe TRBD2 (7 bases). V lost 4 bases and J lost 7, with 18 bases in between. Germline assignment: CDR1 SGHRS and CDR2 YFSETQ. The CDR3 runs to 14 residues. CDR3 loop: CASSPGGPGEEQYF. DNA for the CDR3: TGCGCCAGCAGCCCCGGGGGGCCAGGGGAAGAGCAGTACTTC.

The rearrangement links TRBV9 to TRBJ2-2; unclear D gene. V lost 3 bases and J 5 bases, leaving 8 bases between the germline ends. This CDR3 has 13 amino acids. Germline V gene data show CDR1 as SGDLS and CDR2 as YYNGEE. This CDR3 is CASSGTSTGELFF. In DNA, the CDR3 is TGTGCCAGCAGCGGAACTTCGACCGGGGAGCTGTTTTTT.

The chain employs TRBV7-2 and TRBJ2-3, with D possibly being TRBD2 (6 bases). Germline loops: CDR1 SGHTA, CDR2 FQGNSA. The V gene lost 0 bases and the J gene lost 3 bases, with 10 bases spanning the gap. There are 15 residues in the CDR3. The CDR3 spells CASSLAGLGTDTQYF. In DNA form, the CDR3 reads TGTGCCAGCAGCTTAGCGGGACTGGGTACAGATACGCAGTATTTT. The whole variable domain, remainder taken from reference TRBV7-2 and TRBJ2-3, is GAGVSQSPSNKVTEKGKDVELRCDPISGHTALYWYRQSLGQGLEFLIYFQGNSAPDKSGLPSDRFSAERTGGSVSTLTIQRTQQEDSAVYLCASSLAGLGTDTQYFGPGTRLTVL.

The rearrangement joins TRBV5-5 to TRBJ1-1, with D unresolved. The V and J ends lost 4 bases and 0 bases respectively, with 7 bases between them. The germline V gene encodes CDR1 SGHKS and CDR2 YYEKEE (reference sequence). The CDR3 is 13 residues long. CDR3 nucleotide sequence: TGTGCCAGCAGCGGGAGAATGAACACTGAAGCTTTCTTT. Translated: CASSGRMNTEAFF.

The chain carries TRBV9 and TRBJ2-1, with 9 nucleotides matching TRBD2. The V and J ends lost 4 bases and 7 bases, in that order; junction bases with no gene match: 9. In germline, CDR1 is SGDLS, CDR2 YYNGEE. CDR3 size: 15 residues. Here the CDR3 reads CASSFSGTSLNEQFF. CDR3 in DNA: TGTGCCAGCAGCTTTTCCGGGACTAGCTTGAATGAGCAGTTCTTC.

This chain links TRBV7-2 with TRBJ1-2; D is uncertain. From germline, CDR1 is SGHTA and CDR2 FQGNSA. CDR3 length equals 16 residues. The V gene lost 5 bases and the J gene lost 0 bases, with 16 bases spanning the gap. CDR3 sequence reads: CASSVEGTLANYGYTF. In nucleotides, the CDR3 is TGTGCCAGCAGCGTCGAGGGTACATTGGCTAACTATGGCTACACCTTC.

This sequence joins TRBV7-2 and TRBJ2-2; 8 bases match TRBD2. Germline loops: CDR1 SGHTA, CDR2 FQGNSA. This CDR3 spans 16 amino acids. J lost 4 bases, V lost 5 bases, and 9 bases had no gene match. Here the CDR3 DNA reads TGTGCCAGCAGCATACGGGGGGGCCGGTCCACCGGGGAGCTGTTTTTT. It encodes CASSIRGGRSTGELFF.

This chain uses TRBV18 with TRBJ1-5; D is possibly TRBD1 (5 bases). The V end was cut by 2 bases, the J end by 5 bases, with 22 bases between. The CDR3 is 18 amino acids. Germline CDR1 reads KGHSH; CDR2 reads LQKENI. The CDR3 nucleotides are TGTGCCAGCTCACCAAGCTCCCGGAGGGAGACGGGGGATCAGCCCCAGCATTTT. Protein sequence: CASSPSSRRETGDQPQHF.

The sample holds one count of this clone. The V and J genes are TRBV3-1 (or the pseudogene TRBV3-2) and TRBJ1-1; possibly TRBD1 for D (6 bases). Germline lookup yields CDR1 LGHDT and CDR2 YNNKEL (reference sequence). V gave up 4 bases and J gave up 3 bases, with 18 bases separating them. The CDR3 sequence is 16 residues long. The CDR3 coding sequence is TGTGCCAGCAGCCCCCGAACACAGGGTCCCGACACTGAAGCTTTCTTT. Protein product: CASSPRTQGPDTEAFF.

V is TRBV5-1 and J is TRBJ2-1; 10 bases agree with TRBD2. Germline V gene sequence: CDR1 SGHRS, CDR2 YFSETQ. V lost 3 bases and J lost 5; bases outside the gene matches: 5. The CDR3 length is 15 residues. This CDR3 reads CASSSGTSDNNEQFF. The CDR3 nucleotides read TGCGCCAGCAGCTCCGGGACTAGCGACAACAATGAGCAGTTCTTC.

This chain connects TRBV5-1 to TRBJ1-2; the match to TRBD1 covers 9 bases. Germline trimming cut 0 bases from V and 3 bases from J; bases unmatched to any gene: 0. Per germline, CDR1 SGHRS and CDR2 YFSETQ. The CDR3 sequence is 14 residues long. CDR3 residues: CASSLGTGDYGYTF. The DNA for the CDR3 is TGCGCCAGCAGCTTGGGGACAGGGGACTATGGCTACACCTTC. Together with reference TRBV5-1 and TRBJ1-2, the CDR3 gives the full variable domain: KAGVTQTPRYLIKTRGQQVTLSCSPISGHRSVSWYQQTPGQGLQFLFEYFSETQRNKGNFPGRFSGRQFSNSRSEMNVSTLELGDSALYLCASSLGTGDYGYTFGSGTRLTVV.

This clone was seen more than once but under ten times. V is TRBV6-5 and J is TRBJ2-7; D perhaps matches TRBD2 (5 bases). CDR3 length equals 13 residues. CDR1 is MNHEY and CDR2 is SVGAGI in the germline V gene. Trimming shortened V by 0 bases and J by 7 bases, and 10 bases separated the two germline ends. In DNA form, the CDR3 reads TGTGCCAGCAGTTACTCGCAGCGGACGGAGCAGTACTTC. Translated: CASSYSQRTEQYF.

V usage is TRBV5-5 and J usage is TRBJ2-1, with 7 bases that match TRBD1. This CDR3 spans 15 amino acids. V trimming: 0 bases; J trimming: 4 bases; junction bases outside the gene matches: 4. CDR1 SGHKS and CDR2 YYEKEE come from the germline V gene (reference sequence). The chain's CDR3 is CASSLVRTGYNEQFF. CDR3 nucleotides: TGTGCCAGCAGCTTGGTGAGGACAGGATACAATGAGCAGTTCTTC.

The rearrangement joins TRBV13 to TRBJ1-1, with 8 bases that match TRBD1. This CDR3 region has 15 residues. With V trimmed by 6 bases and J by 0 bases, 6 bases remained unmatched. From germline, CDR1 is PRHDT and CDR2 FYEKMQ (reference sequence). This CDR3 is CASSSTGGMNTEAFF. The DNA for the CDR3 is TGTGCCAGCAGTTCTACAGGGGGAATGAACACTGAAGCTTTCTTT.

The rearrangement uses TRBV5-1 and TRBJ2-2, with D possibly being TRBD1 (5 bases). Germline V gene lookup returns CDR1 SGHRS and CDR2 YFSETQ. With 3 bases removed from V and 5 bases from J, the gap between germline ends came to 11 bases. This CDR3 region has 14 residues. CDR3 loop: CASSSSQDTGELFF. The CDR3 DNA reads TGCGCCAGCAGCTCATCACAGGATACCGGGGAGCTGTTTTTT.

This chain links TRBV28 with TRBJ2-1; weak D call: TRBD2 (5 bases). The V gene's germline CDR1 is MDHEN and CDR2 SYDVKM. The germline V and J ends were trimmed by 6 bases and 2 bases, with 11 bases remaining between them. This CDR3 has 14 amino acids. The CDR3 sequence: CASRLSGPYNEQFF. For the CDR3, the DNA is TGTGCCAGCAGATTAAGCGGCCCCTACAATGAGCAGTTCTTC. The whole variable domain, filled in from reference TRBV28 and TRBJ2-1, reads DVKVTQSSRYLVKRTGEKVFLECVQDMDHENMFWYRQDPGLGLRLIYFSYDVKMKEKGDIPEGYSVSREKKERFSLILESASTNQTSMYLCASRLSGPYNEQFFGPGTRLTVL.

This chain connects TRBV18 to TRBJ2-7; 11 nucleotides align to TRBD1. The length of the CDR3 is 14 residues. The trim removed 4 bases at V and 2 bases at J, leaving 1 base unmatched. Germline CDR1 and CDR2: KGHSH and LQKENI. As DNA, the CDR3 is TGTGCCAGCTCACGGGACAGGGGGGCCTACGAGCAGTACTTC. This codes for CASSRDRGAYEQYF.

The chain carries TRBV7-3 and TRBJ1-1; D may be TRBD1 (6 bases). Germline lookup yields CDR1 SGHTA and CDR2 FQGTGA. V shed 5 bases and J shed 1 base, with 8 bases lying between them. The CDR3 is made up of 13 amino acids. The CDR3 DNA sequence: TGTGCCAGCAGCGAGACAGGGAACACTGAAGCTTTCTTT. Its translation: CASSETGNTEAFF.

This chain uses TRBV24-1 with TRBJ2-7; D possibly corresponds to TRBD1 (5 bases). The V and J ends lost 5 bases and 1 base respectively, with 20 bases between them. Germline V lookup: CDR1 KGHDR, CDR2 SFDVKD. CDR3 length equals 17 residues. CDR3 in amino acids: CATSATLTAYSSYEQYF. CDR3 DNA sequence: TGTGCCACCAGTGCTACTTTGACAGCCTACAGTTCCTACGAGCAGTACTTC.

DNA for the CDR3: TGTGCCAGCAGCCTCGCGGGACAGTACAATGAGCAGTTCTTC. Amino acid sequence: CASSLAGQYNEQFF. This rearrangement joins TRBV9 to TRBJ2-1; D may be TRBD1 (7 bases). This CDR3 contains 14 residues. The V gene lost 4 bases and the J gene lost 4 bases, with 12 bases spanning the gap. CDR1 is SGDLS and CDR2 is YYNGEE in the germline V gene.